The clone carrying this T cell receptor beta chain was seen a single time. The germline CDR1 and CDR2 sequences are SGHDN and FVKESK. There are 14 residues in the CDR3. Trimming took 1 base from V and 2 from J, leaving 8 bases between them. Sequencing was performed with immunoSEQ multiplex PCR; in TCRdb, only in-frame clones are kept and a portion is missing. Of roughly 330,000 clones detected, 65% to 90% appear once; the ten largest clones hold 8% to 13%. This entry comes from a study of blood T cell repertoires in COVID-19. Categorization into cohorts depended on clinical history that participants reported.

The sample consisted of PBMCs or T cells enriched from blood (not recorded which). This rearrangement joins TRBV14 to TRBJ2-5, with a weak D call TRBD2 (5 bases). The TCR was taken from a young woman who had recovered from COVID-19. The CDR3 spells CASSQGSGQETQYF. The CDR3 region has the DNA TGTGCCAGCAGCCAAGGCAGCGGTCAAGAGACCCAGTACTTC. The full variable domain, rest sourced from reference TRBV14 and TRBJ2-5, is EAGVTQFPSHSVIEKGQTVTLRCDPISGHDNLYWYRRVMGKEIKFLLHFVKESKQDESGMPNNRFLAERTGGTYSTLKVQPAELEDSGVYFCASSQGSGQETQYFGPGTRLLVL.